Given below is one TCR beta chain in context. The data were produced by immunoSEQ multiplex PCR, yet TCRdb's version contains in-frame clones alone and is incomplete. The top ten hold 3% to 5% of the sample, which has around 78,000 clones, about 79% seen once. The data belong to a study of radiotherapy plus CTLA-4 blockade in lung cancer. Sequencing was performed on peripheral blood, taken from a patient treated with radiotherapy plus ipilimumab. This receptor was obtained from a human donor with non-small cell lung cancer who had a partial response to radiotherapy plus ipilimumab. Some clones in this sample may be carry-over from other donors' samples.

The CDR3 sequence is CASSIFAGTYSGANVLTF. The DNA of the CDR3 is TGTGCCAGTAGTATTTTTGCAGGAACCTACTCTGGGGCCAACGTCCTGACTTTC. The chain carries TRBV19 and TRBJ2-6; the D is unclear. The CDR3 runs to 18 residues. Germline CDR1 LNHDA, CDR2 SQIVND (reference sequence). V was cut by 3 bases and J by 0 bases, with 15 bases left in between.